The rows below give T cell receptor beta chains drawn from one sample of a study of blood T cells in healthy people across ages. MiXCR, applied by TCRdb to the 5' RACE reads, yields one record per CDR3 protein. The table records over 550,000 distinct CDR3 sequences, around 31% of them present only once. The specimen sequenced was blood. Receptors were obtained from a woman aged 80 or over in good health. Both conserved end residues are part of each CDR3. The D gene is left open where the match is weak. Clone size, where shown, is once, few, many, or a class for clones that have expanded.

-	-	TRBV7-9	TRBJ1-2	TGTGCCAGCAGCTTATTCGGGGTTAACTATGGCTACACCTTC	CASSLFGVNYGYTF
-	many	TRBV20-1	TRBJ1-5	TGCAGTGCTAGTTACAGTGATCCCAATCAGCCCCAGCATTTT	CSASYSDPNQPQHF
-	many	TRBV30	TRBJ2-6	TGTGCCGGAACAGGGTCTGGGGCCAACGTCCTGACTTTC	CAGTGSGANVLTF
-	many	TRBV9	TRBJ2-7	TGTGCCAGCAGCGTAGGACAAGGGACACCCTACGAGCAGTACTTC	CASSVGQGTPYEQYF
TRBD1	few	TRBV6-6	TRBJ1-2	TGTGCCAGCAGGCAGGGGACAGGGGCTAACTATGGCTACACCTTC	CASRQGTGANYGYTF
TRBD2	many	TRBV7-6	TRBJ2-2	TGTGCCAGCAGCTTATGGGGGGGGACGAACACCGGGGAGCTGTTTTTT	CASSLWGGTNTGELFF
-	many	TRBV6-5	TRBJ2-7	TGCGCCAGCAGCCAAGGGCGAGGGTACGAGCAGTACTTC	CASSQGRGYEQYF
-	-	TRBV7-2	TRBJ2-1	TGTGCCAGCAGCTCAGACTCCCCCGAGCAGTTCTTC	CASSSDSPEQFF
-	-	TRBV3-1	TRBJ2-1	TGTGCCAGCAGCCAAGATCGTCTCTGGGGGGCCTACAATGAGCAGTTCTTC	CASSQDRLWGAYNEQFF
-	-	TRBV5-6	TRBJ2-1	TGTGCCAGCAGCTTGGATCGTGGGAGGAGTTACAATGAGCAGTTCTTC	CASSLDRGRSYNEQFF
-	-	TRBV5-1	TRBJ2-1	TGCGCCAGCAGCTTGGAAGGATCGGCCTACAATGAGCAGTTCTTC	CASSLEGSAYNEQFF
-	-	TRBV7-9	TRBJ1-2	TGTGCCAGCGGTCCGCGGACCTTCGGGTATGGCTACACCTTC	CASGPRTFGYGYTF
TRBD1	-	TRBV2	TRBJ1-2	TGTGCCGGCAGCTTAGCCGGGACAGGGCGGTATGGCTACACCTTC	CAGSLAGTGRYGYTF
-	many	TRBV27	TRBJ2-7	TGTGCCAGCAGTTTCGCGGGGCAAAGCTCCTACGAGCAGTACTTC	CASSFAGQSSYEQYF
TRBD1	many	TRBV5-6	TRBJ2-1	TGTGCCAGCAGCTCCGGACAGGGGAGAACCTATGAGCAGTTCTTC	CASSSGQGRTYEQFF